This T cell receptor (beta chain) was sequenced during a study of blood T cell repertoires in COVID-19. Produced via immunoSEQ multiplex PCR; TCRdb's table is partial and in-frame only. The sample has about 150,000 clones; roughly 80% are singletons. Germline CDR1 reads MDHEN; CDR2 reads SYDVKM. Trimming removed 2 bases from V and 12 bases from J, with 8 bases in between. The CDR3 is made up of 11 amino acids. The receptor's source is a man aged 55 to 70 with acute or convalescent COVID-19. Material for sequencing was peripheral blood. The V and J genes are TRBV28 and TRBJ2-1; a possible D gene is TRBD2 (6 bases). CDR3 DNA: TGTGCCAGCAGTTTAACGCGGGGGCAGTTCTTC. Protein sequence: CASSLTRGQFF.